The 5 T cell receptor beta chains below all came from one sample that was sequenced in a study of blood T cell repertoires in COVID-19. TCRdb's table, derived via immunoSEQ multiplex PCR, lists solely in-frame clones and lacks some. The sample shows under 300,000 clones, roughly 89% of them seen only once. The specimen sequenced was PBMCs or T cells enriched from blood (not recorded which). These receptors were obtained from a man aged 40-50 years who had recovered from COVID-19.

The chain is built from TRBV28 and TRBJ2-3, with TRBD1 matching 10 bases. With 6 bases clipped from V and 4 bases from J, the junction kept 10 bases outside the gene matches. The CDR3 covers 16 residues. In germline, CDR1 is MDHEN, CDR2 SYDVKM. The CDR3 region has the DNA TGTGCCAGCAGGCCCTTCGGGACAGGGGTTCCAGATACGCAGTATTTT. Amino acids: CASRPFGTGVPDTQYF.

The chain employs TRBV4-1 and TRBJ2-7; D gene uncertain. V was cut by 0 bases and J by 1 base, with 10 bases left in between. Germline CDR1 MGHRA, CDR2 YSYEKL. The CDR3 loop spans 15 amino acids. The CDR3 DNA sequence: TGCGCCAGCAGCCAAGATGCGGCTCAATCCTACGAGCAGTACTTC. Its protein is CASSQDAAQSYEQYF.

The CDR3 spells CASSRDSTRMETQYF. CDR3 DNA sequence: TGTGCCAGCTCACGGGACAGTACAAGGATGGAGACCCAGTACTTC. The J gene is TRBJ2-5, the V gene TRBV18, with 7 bases that match TRBD1. V dropped 4 bases and J dropped 5; count of bases not matched to a gene: 10. The germline V gene encodes CDR1 KGHSH and CDR2 LQKENI. The CDR3 sequence is 15 residues long. Full variable domain (remainder filled in from reference TRBV18 and TRBJ2-5): NAGVMQNPRHLVRRRGQEARLRCSPMKGHSHVYWYRQLPEEGLKFMVYLQKENIIDESGMPKERFSAEFPKEGPSILRIQQVVRGDSAAYFCASSRDSTRMETQYFGPGTRLLVL.

The chain is built from TRBV28 and TRBJ1-2, with TRBD1 as a possible D gene (5 bases). The V end was cut by 4 bases, the J end by 9 bases, with 9 bases between. The CDR3 length is 11 residues. Germline V CDR1 and CDR2: MDHEN, SYDVKM. CDR3: CASSYQGSYTF. In nucleotides, the CDR3 is TGTGCCAGCAGTTACCAGGGAAGCTACACCTTC.

The chain employs TRBV9 and TRBJ2-5; TRBD1 might be the D (7 bases). CDR1 SGDLS and CDR2 YYNGEE come from the germline V gene. This CDR3 is 16 amino acids long. V lost 3 bases and J 5 bases, leaving 20 bases between the germline ends. CDR3 nucleotides: TGTGCCAGCAGCGGGCGGGACAGTGATGTTATGGAGACCCAGTACTTC. Translating it yields CASSGRDSDVMETQYF.